This is a list of T cell receptor beta chains from one sample in a study of OX40 agonist ivuxolimab in advanced cancers. Clones were read by immunoSEQ multiplex PCR, and TCRdb kept only the in-frame ones, dropping some. Among roughly 14,000 clones, more than 75% were seen once, and the ten largest hold around 20%. The source was CD4+ or CD8+ T cells sorted from blood, collected in a trial of the OX40 agonist ivuxolimab. The receptor set was obtained from an adult with an advanced solid tumor such as melanoma, head and neck, liver or kidney cancer. CDR3s include the opening cysteine and the closing phenylalanine or tryptophan. The order of the fields is J gene, CDR3 length, V gene, D gene, clone size, CDR3 protein, CDR3 DNA. The D gene is left open where the match is weak. The size entry is marked missing in some rows and otherwise reads once, few, many or a size class.

j_gene: TRBJ1-1
len: 13
v_gene: TRBV2
d_gene: .
abundance: few
CDR3aa: CASSLTGNTEAFF
CDR3nt: TGTGCCAGCAGCCTCACAGGGAACACTGAAGCTTTCTTT

j_gene: TRBJ2-7
len: 15
v_gene: TRBV5-4
d_gene: TRBD1
abundance: .
CDR3aa: CASSWNRDRGYEQYF
CDR3nt: TGTGCCAGCAGCTGGAACCGGGACAGGGGCTACGAGCAGTACTTC

j_gene: TRBJ2-2
len: 15
v_gene: TRBV21-1
d_gene: .
abundance: few
CDR3aa: CASSKAGQNTGELFF
CDR3nt: TGTGCCAGCAGCAAAGCGGGACAGAACACCGGGGAGCTGTTTTTT

j_gene: TRBJ2-7
len: 13
v_gene: TRBV6-5
d_gene: .
abundance: .
CDR3aa: CASSSTPAYEQYF
CDR3nt: TGTGCCAGCAGTTCGACACCAGCCTACGAGCAGTACTTC

j_gene: TRBJ1-4
len: 15
v_gene: TRBV28
d_gene: .
abundance: .
CDR3aa: CASSPDPSGGEKLFF
CDR3nt: TGTGCCAGCAGTCCGGACCCATCGGGGGGTGAAAAACTGTTTTTT

j_gene: TRBJ2-7
len: 11
v_gene: TRBV30
d_gene: TRBD1
abundance: .
CDR3aa: CACRTGYEQYF
CDR3nt: TGTGCCTGCCGGACAGGATACGAGCAGTACTTC

j_gene: TRBJ2-7
len: 13
v_gene: TRBV29-1
d_gene: .
abundance: .
CDR3aa: CSVFGGHTYEQYF
CDR3nt: TGCAGCGTTTTTGGGGGGCATACCTACGAGCAGTACTTC

j_gene: TRBJ1-6
len: 14
v_gene: TRBV9
d_gene: .
abundance: few
CDR3aa: CASSGSSYNSPLHF
CDR3nt: TGTGCCAGCAGTGGTAGCTCCTATAATTCACCCCTCCACTTT

j_gene: TRBJ2-1
len: 14
v_gene: TRBV27
d_gene: .
abundance: .
CDR3aa: CASSSGTTYNEQFF
CDR3nt: TGTGCCAGCAGTTCCGGGACAACATACAATGAGCAGTTCTTC

j_gene: TRBJ2-7
len: 15
v_gene: TRBV6-1
d_gene: TRBD2
abundance: .
CDR3aa: CASSPILAGDGEQYF
CDR3nt: TGTGCCAGCAGTCCAATCCTAGCGGGAGATGGAGAGCAGTACTTC

j_gene: TRBJ2-7
len: 13
v_gene: TRBV5-5
d_gene: .
abundance: .
CDR3aa: CASSWGTNYEQYF
CDR3nt: TGTGCCAGCAGCTGGGGCACGAACTACGAGCAGTACTTC

j_gene: TRBJ2-7
len: 12
v_gene: TRBV29-1
d_gene: TRBD1
abundance: .
CDR3aa: CSGRDRGYEQYF
CDR3nt: TGCAGCGGCCGGGACAGGGGCTACGAGCAGTACTTC

j_gene: TRBJ2-5
len: 13
v_gene: TRBV9
d_gene: TRBD1
abundance: .
CDR3aa: CASSPSGGETQYF
CDR3nt: TGTGCCAGCAGCCCCTCAGGGGGCGAGACCCAGTACTTC

j_gene: TRBJ2-1
len: 16
v_gene: TRBV7-3
d_gene: .
abundance: .
CDR3aa: CASSFTGSGLYNEQFF
CDR3nt: TGTGCCAGCAGCTTTACAGGATCAGGGCTTTACAATGAGCAGTTCTTC

j_gene: TRBJ2-1
len: 17
v_gene: TRBV28
d_gene: TRBD2
abundance: .
CDR3aa: CASSLSTSGSSYNEQFF
CDR3nt: TGTGCCAGCAGTTTATCGACTAGCGGGAGCTCCTACAATGAGCAGTTCTTC

j_gene: TRBJ2-7
len: 15
v_gene: TRBV12-2
d_gene: .
abundance: .
CDR3aa: CASRLNGEDSYEQYF
CDR3nt: TGTGCAAGTCGCTTAAACGGGGAGGACTCCTACGAGCAGTACTTC

j_gene: TRBJ2-2
len: 13
v_gene: TRBV27
d_gene: .
abundance: .
CDR3aa: CASSLYPTGELFF
CDR3nt: TGTGCCAGCAGTTTATATCCCACCGGGGAGCTGTTTTTT

j_gene: TRBJ2-7
len: 14
v_gene: TRBV7-3
d_gene: .
abundance: .
CDR3aa: CASSLGEQTYEQYF
CDR3nt: TGTGCCAGCAGCTTGGGGGAGCAGACCTACGAGCAGTACTTC

j_gene: TRBJ2-5
len: 14
v_gene: TRBV5-1
d_gene: TRBD1
abundance: .
CDR3aa: CASSFGTAWETQYF
CDR3nt: TGCGCCAGCAGCTTTGGGACAGCTTGGGAGACCCAGTACTTC